This T cell receptor (beta chain) was sequenced during a study of T cells in women clearing cervical HPV infection. About the research overall: Case blood was drawn when the lesion was first found; control blood after infection became undetectable.

Clones were sequenced by immunoSEQ multiplex PCR, and TCRdb holds only the in-frame ones, with some missing. The sample holds tens of thousands of clones. General study results and limits: CIN3+ cases had significantly higher TCR richness than controls; evenness did not differ.

As regards this clone: The antigen is not known. The read is 3 residues too short to cover the CDR3 end, so that end is filled in from the germline J gene.

Each participant carried one incident cervical HPV16 infection only. With 7 bases clipped from V and 3 bases from J, the junction kept 7 bases outside the gene matches. Germline assignment: CDR1 SNHLY and CDR2 FYNNEI. This CDR3 spans 15 amino acids. The material sequenced was blood buffy coat. This chain links TRBV2 with TRBJ2-5; 11 bases line up with TRBD2. The receptor was derived from a woman aged 18 to 75 with a cervical HPV16 infection that either progressed to CIN3+ or cleared (not recorded which). The DNA read from the CDR3 is TGTGCCAGCAACTTAGCGGGGGGGATTAAAGAGACC. As protein: CASNLAGGIKET. The complete CDR3 reads CASNLAGGIKETQYF.